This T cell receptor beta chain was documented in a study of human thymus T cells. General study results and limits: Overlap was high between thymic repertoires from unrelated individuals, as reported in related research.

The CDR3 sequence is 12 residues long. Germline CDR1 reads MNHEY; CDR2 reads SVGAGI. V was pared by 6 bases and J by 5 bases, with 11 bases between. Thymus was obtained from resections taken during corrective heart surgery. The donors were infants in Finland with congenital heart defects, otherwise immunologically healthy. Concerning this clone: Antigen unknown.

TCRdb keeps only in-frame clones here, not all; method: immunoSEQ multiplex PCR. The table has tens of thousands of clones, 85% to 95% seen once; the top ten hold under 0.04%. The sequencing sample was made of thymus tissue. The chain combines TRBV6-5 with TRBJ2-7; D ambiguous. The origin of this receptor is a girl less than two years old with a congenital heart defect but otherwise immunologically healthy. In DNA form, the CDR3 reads TGTGCCAGCAGAGCGAATATCGACGAGCAGTACTTC. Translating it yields CASRANIDEQYF.